Shown below are 17 T cell receptor beta chains from a single sample sequenced in a study of T-cell memory formation after mild COVID-19. TCRdb re-derived calls from the 5' RACE reads in MiXCR, one entry per CDR3 protein. The sample holds under 650,000 distinct CDR3 sequences, more than 15% seen once. The sequenced sample was PBMCs or a T cell subset sorted from them (not recorded which). These receptor sequences come from an adult woman who had mild COVID-19 (a few samples of this study predate the infection). Cell type and time point are not known.

The rearrangement joins TRBV3-1 to TRBJ1-2; 8 nucleotides agree with TRBD1. The CDR3 is made up of 13 amino acids. V dropped 3 bases and J dropped 8; count of bases not matched to a gene: 5. Germline CDR1 is LGHDT and CDR2 is YNNKEL (reference sequence). The CDR3 bases are TGTGCCAGCAGCCAGGACAGGGCGCGGGGCTACACCTTC. It codes for CASSQDRARGYTF.

This sequence joins TRBV23-1 and TRBJ2-7; tentatively, D is TRBD1 or TRBD2 (6 bases each). TRBV23-1 is an ORF, and what it does is uncertain. Deletions cut 2 bases from V and 5 bases from J, with 19 bases between. The length of the CDR3 is 16 residues. As DNA, the CDR3 is TGCGCCAGCAGTCAAGTGGAGGGACATCATTCCCACGAGCAGTACTTC. It specifies CASSQVEGHHSHEQYF.

This clonotype has a handful of counts. The chain carries TRBV5-4 and TRBJ2-3; D is perhaps TRBD2 (6 bases). Germline CDR1 is SGHNT and CDR2 is YYREEE (reference sequence). There are 17 residues in the CDR3. The V and J ends lost 2 bases and 0 bases respectively, with 16 bases between them. The CDR3 DNA is TGTGCCAGCAGCTTAGCCACGGGCGGGGCTAGCACAGATACGCAGTATTTT. This codes for CASSLATGGASTDTQYF.

This clonotype was counted a few times. This chain uses TRBV5-1 with TRBJ2-3; D gene unclear. V was trimmed by 0 bases and J by 0 bases, leaving 20 bases between them. Germline values: CDR1 SGHRS, CDR2 YFSETQ. The CDR3 sequence is 19 residues long. The CDR3 nucleotides read TGCGCCAGCAGCTTGGTTGGTTCGTTGTACGGGCCTAGCACAGATACGCAGTATTTT. This encodes CASSLVGSLYGPSTDTQYF.

The table lists this clonotype with a few counts. The chain combines TRBV7-3 with TRBJ2-2; D remains ambiguous. V shed 5 bases and J shed 6 bases, with 13 bases lying between them. From germline, CDR1 is SGHTA and CDR2 FQGTGA. There are 14 residues in the CDR3. The CDR3 bases are TGTGCCAGCAGCACCCGGTCTCGGGCCGGGGAGCTGTTTTTT. The encoded protein is CASSTRSRAGELFF.

The chain is built from TRBV7-6 and TRBJ1-2, with TRBD1 matching over 9 bases. The J segment lost 4 bases and the V segment lost 3 bases, leaving 9 bases of the junction unmatched. This CDR3 contains 16 residues. Germline-derived CDR1 and CDR2 are SGHVS and FNYEAQ. CDR3 sequence (DNA): TGTGCCAGCAGCTTCGGGGACAGGGTCCGCTTCTATGGCTACACCTTC. This sequence encodes CASSFGDRVRFYGYTF.

The chain links TRBV6-2 or TRBV6-3 to TRBJ1-5, with TRBD1 as a possible D gene (6 bases). The length of the CDR3 is 15 residues. V lost 2 bases and J lost 3, with 11 bases in between. In germline, CDR1 is MNHEY, CDR2 SVGEGT. The CDR3 DNA is TGTGCCAGCAGTTACCGCAGGGGACCCAATCAGCCCCAGCATTTT. As protein: CASSYRRGPNQPQHF.

V is TRBV5-6 and J is TRBJ1-3; a possible D gene is TRBD1 (5 bases). This CDR3 comprises 15 residues. The V end was cut by 4 bases, the J end by 0 bases, with 11 bases between. Germline loops: CDR1 SGHDT, CDR2 YYEEEE. The CDR3 protein is CASSPGPYSGNTIYF. CDR3 nucleotide sequence: TGTGCCAGCAGCCCGGGACCGTACTCTGGAAACACCATATATTTT.

This clonotype was counted only a few times. The V gene is TRBV5-1, the J gene TRBJ2-7; 15 bases line up with TRBD2. In germline, CDR1 is SGHRS, CDR2 YFSETQ. This CDR3 region has 17 residues. Trimming took 4 bases from V and 0 from J; bases not matched to a gene: 5. CDR3 sequence (DNA): TGCGCCAGCAGCGGAGGACTAGCGGGAGGGAGCTCCTACGAGCAGTACTTC. Protein: CASSGGLAGGSSYEQYF. The variable domain in full, with the rest retrieved from reference TRBV5-1 and TRBJ2-7, is KAGVTQTPRYLIKTRGQQVTLSCSPISGHRSVSWYQQTPGQGLQFLFEYFSETQRNKGNFPGRFSGRQFSNSRSEMNVSTLELGDSALYLCASSGGLAGGSSYEQYFGPGTRLTVT.

Only a few counts were recorded for this clonotype. CDR3 sequence reads: CASSPSGTKYNEQFF. The CDR3 nucleotides read TGTGCCAGCAGCCCGAGCGGAACAAAATACAATGAGCAGTTCTTC. J is TRBJ2-1 and V is TRBV7-8; the D gene is possibly TRBD2 (5 bases). V gave up 5 bases and J gave up 4 bases, with 15 bases separating them. Germline CDR1 is SGHVS and CDR2 is FQNEAQ. This CDR3 comprises 15 residues.

The J gene is TRBJ2-1, the V gene TRBV2; tentative D call: TRBD2 (6 bases). The CDR3 length is 13 residues. V dropped 4 bases and J dropped 5 bases, with 9 bases sitting between them. Germline V gives CDR1 SNHLY, CDR2 FYNNEI. The CDR3 region is CASSAGLNNEQFF. CDR3 nucleotide sequence: TGTGCCAGCAGTGCAGGACTAAACAATGAGCAGTTCTTC.

This clonotype was recorded a few times. The V call is TRBV11-2, the J call TRBJ2-1; D ambiguous. This CDR3 spans 14 amino acids. V was trimmed by 2 bases and J by 6 bases, leaving 11 bases between them. Germline CDR1 reads SGHAT; CDR2 reads FQNNGV. The CDR3 DNA reads TGTGCCAGCAGCTTATGGGCGGTCTTCAATGAGCAGTTCTTC. It is translated as CASSLWAVFNEQFF. Complete variable domain (other parts from reference TRBV11-2 and TRBJ2-1): EAGVAQSPRYKIIEKRQSVAFWCNPISGHATLYWYQQILGQGPKLLIQFQNNGVVDDSQLPKDRFSAERLKGVDSTLKIQPAKLEDSAVYLCASSLWAVFNEQFFGPGTRLTVL.

The chain joins TRBV11-3 to TRBJ2-1; 8 bases are a match to TRBD2. Germline-derived CDR1 and CDR2 are SGHNT and YENEEA. The CDR3 loop spans 14 amino acids. The V and J ends lost 5 bases and 6 bases, in that order; junction bases with no gene match: 6. The CDR3 nucleotides are TGTGCCAGCAGCCCAGCGGGAGAGATCAATGAGCAGTTCTTC. Encoded protein: CASSPAGEINEQFF.

The chain links TRBV4-1 to TRBJ2-3; no definite D call. This CDR3 spans 13 amino acids. The ends were cut back, 0 bases at V and 5 bases at J, with 6 bases in the middle. CDR1 is MGHRA, CDR2 YSYEKL, per germline. The chain's CDR3 is CASSQDWRDTQYF. The CDR3 DNA reads TGCGCCAGCAGCCAAGATTGGCGAGATACGCAGTATTTT.

This clonotype has a handful of counts. The chain combines TRBV10-3 with TRBJ2-5, with a tentative D call TRBD1 (5 bases). V lost 0 bases to trimming and J lost 1 base, with 9 bases between them. The CDR3 runs to 15 residues. Germline CDR1 and CDR2: ENHRY and SYGVKD. The CDR3 DNA reads as TGTGCCATCAGTGAGTCGGGGCCTCTCCAAGAGACCCAGTACTTC. This translates into CAISESGPLQETQYF.

This clonotype has only a few counts. This chain joins TRBV6-2 or TRBV6-3 and TRBJ2-4; D uncertain. Trimming stripped 5 bases from V and 1 base from J, with 9 bases between. This CDR3 has 14 residues. Looked up from germline, CDR1 is MNHEY and CDR2 is SVGEGT. As DNA, the CDR3 is TGTGCCAGCAGTGAGACCTCTGCCAAAAACATTCAGTACTTC. Amino acid sequence: CASSETSAKNIQYF.

This clonotype was observed many times. The chain joins TRBV5-1 to TRBJ1-1; D remains ambiguous. The length of the CDR3 is 14 residues. In germline, CDR1 is SGHRS, CDR2 YFSETQ. Trimming took 0 bases from V and 0 from J, leaving 6 bases between them. The CDR3 bases are TGCGCCAGCAGCTTGGGCCCAGTGAACACTGAAGCTTTCTTT. Protein: CASSLGPVNTEAFF. The variable domain in full, with the rest retrieved from reference TRBV5-1 and TRBJ1-1, is KAGVTQTPRYLIKTRGQQVTLSCSPISGHRSVSWYQQTPGQGLQFLFEYFSETQRNKGNFPGRFSGRQFSNSRSEMNVSTLELGDSALYLCASSLGPVNTEAFFGQGTRLTVV.